The rows below give T cell receptor beta chains drawn from one sample of a study of shared clonotypes between healthy human individuals. Assay: immunoSEQ multiplex PCR; the TCRdb copy retains only in-frame clones and omits some. The top ten hold 0.3% to 0.45% of the sample, which has 1.6 million or so clones, approximately 98.5% seen once. Sequencing was performed on naive CD4+ T cells sorted from blood. Source of these receptors: a man in his thirties or forties in good health. The conserved cysteine and the conserved F or W are not part of the CDR3 here. The order of the fields is CDR3 protein, V gene, clone size. Not all rows give a size; the values are once, few, many and, for expanded clones, a class.

CDR3aa: AWSVPSRGGYEQY; v_gene: TRBV30; abundance: -
CDR3aa: ASGLGQRGSGYT; v_gene: TRBV12-5; abundance: -
CDR3aa: ASSYNRGLDEQY; v_gene: TRBV6-5; abundance: -
CDR3aa: ASSLVPGATNTEAF; v_gene: TRBV5-1; abundance: -
CDR3aa: ASSNMAGSNQPQH; v_gene: TRBV21-1; abundance: -
CDR3aa: ASSVGGAAANEKLF; v_gene: TRBV9; abundance: -
CDR3aa: ASSLGTGNQPQH; v_gene: TRBV18; abundance: few
CDR3aa: ASSQAAGSRGNSNQPQH; v_gene: TRBV4-1; abundance: -
CDR3aa: ASSPGVASTGELF; v_gene: TRBV7-2; abundance: -
CDR3aa: ASRARGSGSPDTQY; v_gene: TRBV27; abundance: -
CDR3aa: ASSLVGQGPPYEQY; v_gene: TRBV5-5; abundance: -
CDR3aa: ASSSGTGTGKLF; v_gene: TRBV5-1; abundance: -
CDR3aa: ASSLIGDSTYEQY; v_gene: TRBV11-2; abundance: -
CDR3aa: ASNGGYNTGELF; v_gene: TRBV9; abundance: -
CDR3aa: ASSLAAGGYEQY; v_gene: TRBV5-1; abundance: -
CDR3aa: ASSKGQGLAEQY; v_gene: TRBV5-4; abundance: -
CDR3aa: ASRRLNTGELF; v_gene: TRBV9; abundance: -
CDR3aa: SVQGGEQY; v_gene: TRBV29-1; abundance: -
CDR3aa: ASSSLPGQKTGNTIY; v_gene: TRBV27; abundance: -
CDR3aa: ASSGRGSETQY; v_gene: TRBV5-1; abundance: once
CDR3aa: ASRKRKGFMNYGYT; v_gene: TRBV28; abundance: -
CDR3aa: ASSINRAEGYT; v_gene: TRBV11-2; abundance: -
CDR3aa: ASSLRVTKPSSYNEQF; v_gene: TRBV18; abundance: -
CDR3aa: SVVVRVRAGVNTEAF; v_gene: TRBV29-1; abundance: -
CDR3aa: AWSGGIATNEKLF; v_gene: TRBV30; abundance: -
CDR3aa: ATSRERLAGTGEQY; v_gene: TRBV15; abundance: -
CDR3aa: ASSQDHGSEQY; v_gene: TRBV4-1; abundance: once
CDR3aa: ASTSGSYEQY; v_gene: TRBV6-6; abundance: once
CDR3aa: ASSSSSNTEAF; v_gene: TRBV7-9; abundance: -
CDR3aa: ATSRDAGQGAREQY; v_gene: TRBV15; abundance: -
CDR3aa: ASGSTGYTDTQY; v_gene: TRBV10-2; abundance: once
CDR3aa: ASSEFRQGNQPQH; v_gene: TRBV2; abundance: -
CDR3aa: ASSPLGTGDLVEAF; v_gene: TRBV18; abundance: -
CDR3aa: ASSPGTGGARGYT; v_gene: TRBV18; abundance: -
CDR3aa: ASSAHSGSSYNEQF; v_gene: TRBV25-1; abundance: -
CDR3aa: ASSPLFGGAETDTQY; v_gene: TRBV18; abundance: -
CDR3aa: ASSPQAVAGETQY; v_gene: TRBV5-1; abundance: -
CDR3aa: ASSQRLAGEVRYEQY; v_gene: TRBV4-1; abundance: -
CDR3aa: ASSPDMGAYEQY; v_gene: TRBV5-6; abundance: -
CDR3aa: ASSLSLASYNEQF; v_gene: TRBV7-3; abundance: -
CDR3aa: ASIPGQQLYGYT; v_gene: TRBV6-1; abundance: -
CDR3aa: ASRIGQGSYEQY; v_gene: TRBV28; abundance: -
CDR3aa: ASSFRDSSYNEQF; v_gene: TRBV5-1; abundance: -
CDR3aa: ASSRWSGVGNQPQH; v_gene: TRBV28; abundance: -
CDR3aa: ASSPHAGGEQF; v_gene: TRBV18; abundance: -
CDR3aa: ASSTAGTAGNTIY; v_gene: TRBV19; abundance: -